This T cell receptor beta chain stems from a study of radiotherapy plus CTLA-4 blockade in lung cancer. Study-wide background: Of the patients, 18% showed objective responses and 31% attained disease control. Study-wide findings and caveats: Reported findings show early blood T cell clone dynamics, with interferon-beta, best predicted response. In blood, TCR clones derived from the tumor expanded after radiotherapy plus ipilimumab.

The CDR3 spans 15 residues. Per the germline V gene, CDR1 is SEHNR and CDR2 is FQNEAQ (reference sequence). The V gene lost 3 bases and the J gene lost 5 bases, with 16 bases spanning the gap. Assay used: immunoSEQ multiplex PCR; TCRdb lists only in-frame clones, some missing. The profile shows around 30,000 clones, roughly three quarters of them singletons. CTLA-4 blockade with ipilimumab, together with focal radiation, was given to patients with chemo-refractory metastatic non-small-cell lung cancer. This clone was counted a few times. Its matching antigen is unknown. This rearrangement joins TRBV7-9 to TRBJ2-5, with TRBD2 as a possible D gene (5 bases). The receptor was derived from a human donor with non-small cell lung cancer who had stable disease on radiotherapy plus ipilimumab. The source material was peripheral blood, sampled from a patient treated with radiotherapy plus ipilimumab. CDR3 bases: TGTGCCAGCAGCTTGGCCGGAGTTTCGGGGGAGACCCAGTACTTC. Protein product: CASSLAGVSGETQYF.